The 18 T cell receptor beta chains given below trace back to one sample, sequenced in a study of blood T cell repertoires in COVID-19. Data came from immunoSEQ multiplex PCR; TCRdb stores just in-frame clones and leaves some out. The sample records 250,000 to 300,000 clones, 75% to 90% being singletons. Sequenced sample: peripheral blood. The receptor set was obtained from a woman aged 55-75 years with acute or convalescent COVID-19.

The chain has TRBV28 and TRBJ1-2; 7 nucleotides match TRBD1. Germline V gene sequence: CDR1 MDHEN, CDR2 SYDVKM. The trim removed 5 bases at V and 1 base at J, leaving 10 bases unmatched. This CDR3 has 16 residues. CDR3 sequence reads: CASSDVSGTDNYGYTF. The CDR3 DNA is TGTGCCAGCAGTGATGTTTCCGGGACAGATAACTATGGCTACACCTTC.

CDR3 residues: CASTPGDTEAFF. The CDR3 DNA is TGTGCCAGCACCCCGGGGGACACTGAAGCTTTCTTT. V and J are TRBV6-5 and TRBJ1-1; the D gene is possibly TRBD1 (5 bases). Trimming took off 7 bases at V and 3 bases at J, with 9 bases between the two ends. CDR3 length: 12 amino acids. Germline-derived CDR1 and CDR2 are MNHEY and SVGAGI.

This rearrangement joins TRBV3-1 (or the pseudogene TRBV3-2) to TRBJ2-1; 12 bases align to TRBD2. The V gene's germline CDR1 is LGHDT and CDR2 YNNKEL (reference sequence). The CDR3 sequence is 18 residues long. The V and J ends lost 4 bases and 3 bases, in that order; junction bases with no gene match: 10. The CDR3 sequence is CASSLRASGGADYNEQFF. CDR3 DNA sequence: TGTGCCAGCAGCCTCCGGGCTAGCGGGGGGGCCGACTACAATGAGCAGTTCTTC.

The chain links TRBV30 to TRBJ1-1; 8 bases align to TRBD1. This CDR3 contains 12 residues. Germline V gives CDR1 GTSNPN, CDR2 SVGIG (reference sequence). Here the CDR3 reads CVQGAKNTEAFF. The DNA for the CDR3 is TGTGTCCAGGGGGCGAAGAACACTGAAGCTTTCTTT.

This chain joins TRBV2 and TRBJ2-7, with 7 nucleotides matching TRBD1. CDR1 is SNHLY and CDR2 is FYNNEI in the germline V gene. The CDR3 has 14 residues. J was trimmed by 6 bases and V by 7 bases; bases with no gene match: 12. The CDR3 sequence is CASTDRDSEVEQYF. Written as DNA, the CDR3 is TGTGCCAGCACCGACCGGGACAGTGAGGTCGAGCAGTACTTC.

This chain uses TRBV29-1 with TRBJ2-2; D ambiguous. CDR1 and CDR2 (germline): SQVTM, ANQGSEA. The CDR3 length is 10 residues. The V end was cut by 4 bases, the J end by 7 bases, with 4 bases between. CDR3 loop: CSVGLGELFF. The CDR3 DNA reads TGCAGCGTTGGGCTCGGGGAGCTGTTTTTT.

The genes are TRBV6-5 and TRBJ1-2; D possibly corresponds to TRBD1 (5 bases). V lost 7 bases and J 3 bases, leaving 12 bases between the germline ends. This CDR3 is 13 amino acids long. Germline V gives CDR1 MNHEY, CDR2 SVGAGI. The CDR3 DNA follows: TGTGCCAGCACCTCGGGCAGGGACTATGGCTACACCTTC. Translation: CASTSGRDYGYTF.

The rearrangement joins TRBV27 to TRBJ1-2, with TRBD1 as a possible D gene (5 bases). The V end lost 10 bases, the J end lost 9 bases, and 33 bases lay between the germline ends. Germline CDR1 reads MNHEY; CDR2 reads SMNVEV (reference sequence). The CDR3 length is 17 residues. CDR3 sequence (DNA): TGTGCCACGCACGCACCTAAAGCGGGACCGGCATTAGATAGCTACACCTTC. Protein sequence: CATHAPKAGPALDSYTF.

The rearrangement joins TRBV9 to TRBJ1-5; D unresolved. CDR3 size: 14 residues. CDR1 is SGDLS and CDR2 is YYNGEE in the germline V gene. V lost 3 bases, J lost 3 bases, and 10 bases lay in between. Written as DNA, the CDR3 is TGTGCCAGCAGCGACGCAACTACCAATCAGCCCCAGCATTTT. It translates to CASSDATTNQPQHF.

The CDR3 sequence: CASSGTGVGNYGYTF. The DNA for the CDR3 is TGTGCCAGTAGTGGGACAGGGGTTGGTAACTATGGCTACACCTTC. The V gene is TRBV19, the J gene TRBJ1-2; TRBD1 matches 10 bases. The V and J ends lost 5 bases and 1 base, in that order; junction bases with no gene match: 4. The germline CDR1 and CDR2 sequences are LNHDA and SQIVND (reference sequence). The CDR3 is made up of 15 amino acids.

The chain links TRBV1 to TRBJ1-2. TRBV1 corresponds to a pseudogene. The length of the CDR3 is 14 residues. CDR3 residues: CTSILKEGDYGYTF. Written as DNA, the CDR3 is TGCACCAGCATCCTCAAAGAGGGCGACTATGGCTACACCTTC.

The rearrangement joins TRBV18 to TRBJ1-2; D gene ambiguous. The CDR3 has 11 residues. From germline, CDR1 is KGHSH and CDR2 LQKENI. V shed 3 bases and J shed 8 bases, with 7 bases lying between them. CDR3 nucleotides: TGTGCCAGCTCACCTGACAACGGCTACACCTTC. Protein product: CASSPDNGYTF.

The chain couples TRBV30 to TRBJ1-5; D remains unclear. The V gene lost 0 bases and the J gene lost 6 bases, with 21 bases spanning the gap. This CDR3 spans 17 amino acids. The germline V gene has CDR1 GTSNPN and CDR2 SVGIG (reference sequence). The chain's CDR3 is CAWSVTERPPVTQPQHF. CDR3 sequence (DNA): TGTGCCTGGAGTGTGACTGAGAGGCCTCCGGTTACTCAGCCCCAGCATTTT.

The chain employs TRBV7-9 and TRBJ1-4, with D possibly being TRBD1 (6 bases). Trimming removed 5 bases at V and 8 bases at J, with 18 bases between. The germline V gene has CDR1 SEHNR and CDR2 FQNEAQ (reference sequence). The CDR3 sequence is 15 residues long. This CDR3 reads CASSPVRGRGEKLFF. CDR3 in DNA: TGTGCCAGCAGCCCGGTGAGGGGGAGAGGCGAAAAACTGTTTTTT.

There are a few counts of this clone. The V and J genes are TRBV30 and TRBJ1-5, with TRBD1 identical over 8 bases. The germline V gene has CDR1 GTSNPN and CDR2 SVGIG (reference sequence). With V trimmed by 3 bases and J by 1 base, 11 bases remained unmatched. The CDR3 runs 17 residues. CDR3 nucleotides: TGTGCCTGGAGCTTCAGGGGGCGCGGAACGAGCAATCAGCCCCAGCATTTT. It codes for CAWSFRGRGTSNQPQHF.

The chain couples TRBV3-1 (or the pseudogene TRBV3-2) to TRBJ1-5, with 10 positions matching TRBD1. Germline V lookup: CDR1 LGHDT, CDR2 YNNKEL (reference sequence). The CDR3 spans 17 residues. V shed 3 bases, J shed 2 bases, and the junction held 7 bases outside the gene matches. The CDR3 spells CASSHESGTGGNQPQHF. Written as DNA, the CDR3 is TGTGCCAGCAGCCACGAATCCGGGACAGGGGGCAATCAGCCCCAGCATTTT.

The gene calls are TRBV20-1 and TRBJ1-5; the D is unclear. Trimming shortened V by 3 bases and J by 2 bases, and 14 bases separated the two germline ends. The V gene's germline CDR1 is DFQATT and CDR2 SNEGSKA (reference sequence). The CDR3 has 15 residues. CDR3 coding DNA: TGCAGTGCTAGTCTCCAGACCAGCGGCAATCAGCCCCAGCATTTT. Its translation is CSASLQTSGNQPQHF.

About this clone itself: Other DNA sequences from this sample encode an identical CDR3 as well. The chain has TRBV7-2 and TRBJ2-7; 10 bases map to TRBD2. Losses at the gene ends were 1 base for V and 2 bases for J; bases not matched to a gene: 2. Per the germline V gene, CDR1 is SGHTA and CDR2 is FQGNSA. The CDR3 loop spans 15 amino acids. The DNA for the CDR3 is TGTGCCAGCAGCTTAGGAGCGGGGGGGCCCTACGAGCAGTACTTC. This gives the protein CASSLGAGGPYEQYF.